The T cell receptor beta chain described here comes from a study of blood T cell repertoires in COVID-19. Whole-study context: T cells, B-cell-depleted T cells, or PBMCs provided the cDNA or gDNA that served as material.

Per the original data handling: It was from reference gene primer amplification that nucleated cell counts were estimated. Produced via immunoSEQ multiplex PCR; TCRdb's table is partial and in-frame only. V and J calls and clone size follow that table, whereas D and trimming were derived from the DNA. Found here are about 160,000 clones, 70% to 85% of them singletons; the top ten hold approximately 21%. Germline V CDR1 and CDR2: LNHDA, SQIVND (reference sequence). V dropped 9 bases and J dropped 2; count of bases not matched to a gene: 15. This CDR3 has 17 residues. This TCR was recovered from an elderly woman with acute or convalescent COVID-19. The J gene is TRBJ1-5, the V gene TRBV19; TRBD1 aligns across 8 bases. Input material: peripheral blood. In DNA form, the CDR3 reads TGTGCCAGCTCTCAGGACAGGGCGAGGTATGGCAATCAGCCCCAGCATTTT. It yields the protein CASSQDRARYGNQPQHF.